Listed below are T cell receptor beta chains from one sample, sequenced in a study of tumor and adjacent non-tumor tissue in lung cancer. MiXCR was run by TCRdb on the multiplex PCR reads, yielding one entry per CDR3 protein. The table records fewer than 100,000 distinct CDR3 sequences, roughly 80% of them present only once. The sample comprised distant non-tumor lung tissue. All receptors derive from a man in his sixties with non-small cell lung cancer. The CDR3 runs from the conserved cysteine through the conserved F or W. A D gene is named only where the DNA matches it firmly. Only part of the rows carry a size: once, few, many, or a class if the clone is expanded.

J gene | clone size | D gene | V gene | CDR3 protein | CDR3 DNA
TRBJ1-6 | few | TRBD1 | TRBV28 | CASSPTGEASPLHF | TGTGCCAGCAGCCCGACAGGGGAGGCTTCACCCCTCCACTTT
TRBJ2-5 | NA | NA | TRBV28 | CASSLNMVETQYF | TGTGCCAGCAGTTTAAACATGGTAGAGACCCAGTACTTC
TRBJ2-7 | NA | TRBD1 | TRBV11-3 | CASSSRQGAAYEQYF | TGTGCCAGCAGTTCCCGACAGGGGGCTGCGTACGAGCAGTACTTC
TRBJ2-6 | NA | NA | TRBV11-2 | CASSPFSGANVLSF | TGTGCCAGCAGTCCTTTCTCTGGGGCCAACGTCCTCTCTTTC
TRBJ1-4 | NA | NA | TRBV6-1 | CASSEAPDTNEKLFF | TGTGCCAGCAGTGAGGCGCCCGATACTAATGAAAAACTGTTTTTT
TRBJ2-6 | NA | TRBD2 | TRBV6-5 | CNNSLAGASSGANVLTF | TGTAACAACAGCCTAGCGGGAGCCAGCTCTGGGGCCAACGTCCTGACTTTC
TRBJ2-3 | once | TRBD2 | TRBV6-1 | CASTGLAGGLTDTQFF | TGTGCCAGCACCGGACTAGCTGGGGGCCTCACAGATACGCAGTTTTTT
TRBJ2-7 | NA | NA | TRBV20-1 | CSVRDLGYEQYF | TGCAGTGTTAGAGATCTGGGATACGAGCAGTACTTC
TRBJ2-4 | NA | NA | TRBV7-9 | CTCSFGAGGDRKNIHYF | TGTACCTGCAGCTTCGGGGCTGGCGGGGACCGGAAAAACATTCACTACTTC
TRBJ1-1 | NA | NA | TRBV11-2 | CANCFRGYTEAFF | TGTGCCAACTGTTTCCGGGGTTACACTGAAGCTTTCTTT
TRBJ2-3 | NA | TRBD2 | TRBV7-9 | CATSREGGTDTQYF | TGTGCCACCAGCAGGGAGGGAGGCACAGATACGCAGTATTTT
TRBJ2-2 | NA | NA | TRBV11-3 | CASSLAGPGARPFF | TGTGCCAGCAGTTTAGCCGGACCGGGGGCAAGGCCGTTTTTT
TRBJ2-5 | NA | TRBD1 | TRBV28 | CASSLRVTGTGHETQYF | TGTGCCAGCAGTTTACGGGTAACCGGGACAGGGCACGAGACCCAGTACTTC
TRBJ1-2 | few | NA | TRBV5-1 | CASSLDAGANYGYTF | TGCGCCAGCAGCTTGGACGCAGGGGCTAACTATGGCTACACCTTC
TRBJ2-7 | NA | NA | TRBV11-2 | CVCSSANRARGIYEQYF | TGTGTCTGCAGCTCAGCAAACAGGGCGAGGGGCATTTACGAGCAGTACTTC
TRBJ2-2 | NA | NA | TRBV11-3 | CASSFRGEGGYRARELFF | TGTGCCAGCAGCTTCCGGGGAGAGGGAGGATACAGAGCCCGGGAGCTGTTTTTT
TRBJ2-7 | NA | TRBD1 | TRBV20-1 | CSACPGQGAYEQYF | TGCAGTGCTTGCCCAGGACAGGGGGCATACGAGCAGTATTTC
TRBJ1-1 | NA | NA | TRBV4-3 | CASSQDLSGSSTEVFF | TGTGCCAGCAGCCAAGATTTAAGTGGCAGCAGCACTGAAGTTTTCTTT
TRBJ2-3 | NA | NA | TRBV30 | CAWSLNGNTQYF | TGTGCCTGGAGCCTAAATGGAAATACGCAGTATTTT
TRBJ1-1 | NA | NA | TRBV4-3 | CASSQDAPGSSGTEAIF | TGCGCCAGCAGCCAAGACGCTCCGGGTAGTTCGGGCACTGAAGCTATCTTT
TRBJ2-3 | NA | TRBD1 | TRBV12-5 | CASGLWQGVTDTQYF | TGTGCTAGTGGTTTGTGGCAGGGGGTTACAGATACACAGTATTTT
TRBJ2-1 | once | NA | TRBV6-5 | CASSYSKQGINNEQYF | TGTGCCAGCAGTTACTCGAAACAGGGAATCAACAATGAGCAATACTTC
TRBJ2-1 | once | TRBD2 | TRBV11-3 | CASSPSGGYLNVQFF | TGTGCCAGCAGCCCCTCGGGAGGTTATCTGAATGTGCAGTTCTTC
TRBJ2-3 | NA | NA | TRBV6-5 | CASSTGRDTLYF | TGTGCCAGCAGCACAGGCAGAGATACGCTGTATTTT
TRBJ1-1 | NA | TRBD1 | TRBV12-3/TRBV12-4 | CVSSITSTGGMNTETFF | TGTGTCAGCAGCATAACTTCGACAGGGGGCATGAACACTGAAACTTTCTTT
TRBJ2-5 | NA | NA | TRBV11-3 | CASSQKGIQYF | TGTGCCAGCAGCCAAAAAGGGATTCAGTACTTC
TRBJ2-4 | few | TRBD1 | TRBV9 | CASSGSGTGGLVDIQYF | TGTGCCAGCAGCGGATCCGGGACAGGGGGCTTGGTGGACATTCAGTACTTC
TRBJ1-1 | NA | NA | TRBV6-5 | CASRTPGRMNTEAFF | TGTGCCAGCAGGACCCCGGGACGGATGAACACTGAAGCTTTCTTT
TRBJ1-1 | few | NA | TRBV7-9 | CASSDGGLMNTEAFF | TGTGCCAGCAGCGACGGGGGACTGATGAACACTGAAGCTTTCTTT
TRBJ2-1 | many | NA | TRBV5-1 | CASSYRQESYNEQFF | TGCGCCAGCAGCTATCGACAGGAATCCTACAATGAGCAGTTCTTC
TRBJ2-7 | NA | TRBD1 | TRBV20-1 | CSASDGTEKEQYF | TGCAGTGCTAGTGACGGGACAGAGAAAGAGCAGTACTTC
TRBJ2-2 | NA | NA | TRBV6-6 | CASSYGQDHLFF | TGTGCCAGCAGTTACGGGCAGGATCACCTGTTTTTT
TRBJ1-4 | NA | NA | TRBV16 | CTSSQLMGSVNEKLFF | TGTACCAGCAGCCAACTCATGGGGTCCGTCAATGAAAAACTGTTTTTT
TRBJ1-1 | NA | NA | TRBV11-2 | CASILVGCTEAFF | TGTGCCAGCATCTTAGTCGGGTGCACTGAAGCTTTCTTT